This T cell receptor beta chain stems from a study of blood T cell repertoires in COVID-19. Here immunoSEQ multiplex PCR was the method, and the copy in TCRdb shows in-frame clones only, minus some. The sample consists of roughly 250,000 clones, roughly 83% of them appearing once. This clone was counted only a few times. Germline lookup yields CDR1 MGHDK and CDR2 SYGVNS. V lost 5 bases and J lost 4; bases outside the gene matches: 6. The CDR3 is 15 residues long. This chain joins TRBV25-1 and TRBJ1-2; the match to TRBD1 covers 11 bases. The material sequenced was peripheral blood. This receptor was taken from a woman between 45 and 65 years old with acute or convalescent COVID-19. For the CDR3, the DNA is TGTGCCAGCAGTCATCCGGGACAGGGGGGCTATGGCTACACCTTC. It encodes CASSHPGQGGYGYTF.